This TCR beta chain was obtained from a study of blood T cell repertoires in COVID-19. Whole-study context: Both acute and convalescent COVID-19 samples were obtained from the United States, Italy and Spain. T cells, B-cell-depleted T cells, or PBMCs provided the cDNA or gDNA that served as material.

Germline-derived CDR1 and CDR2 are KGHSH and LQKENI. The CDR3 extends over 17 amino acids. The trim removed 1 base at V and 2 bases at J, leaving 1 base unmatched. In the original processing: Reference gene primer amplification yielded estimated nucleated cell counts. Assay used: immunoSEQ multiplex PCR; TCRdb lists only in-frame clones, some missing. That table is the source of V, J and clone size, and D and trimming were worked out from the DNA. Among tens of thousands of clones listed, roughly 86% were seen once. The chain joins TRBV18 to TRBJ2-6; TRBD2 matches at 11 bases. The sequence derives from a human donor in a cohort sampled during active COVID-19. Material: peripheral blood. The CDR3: CASSPQTSGAGANVLTF. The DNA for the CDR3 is TGTGCCAGCTCACCACAGACTAGCGGGGCTGGGGCCAACGTCCTGACTTTC. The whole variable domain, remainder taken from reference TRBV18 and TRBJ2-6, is NAGVMQNPRHLVRRRGQEARLRCSPMKGHSHVYWYRQLPEEGLKFMVYLQKENIIDESGMPKERFSAEFPKEGPSILRIQQVVRGDSAAYFCASSPQTSGAGANVLTFGAGSRLTVL.